Shown below are 4 T cell receptor beta chains from a single sample sequenced in a study of blood T cell repertoires in COVID-19. Sequencing used immunoSEQ multiplex PCR; TCRdb keeps in-frame clones, though not all of them. The sample includes over 150,000 clones, around 80% of them seen just once. Sequenced sample: peripheral blood. All receptors derive from a woman aged 40 to 49 with COVID-19, enrolled during active disease.

This chain uses TRBV5-1 with TRBJ2-5; D is undetermined. In germline, CDR1 is SGHRS, CDR2 YFSETQ. CDR3 length equals 13 residues. Trimming pared 6 bases from V and 2 bases from J, leaving 11 bases between. CDR3 DNA sequence: TGCGCCAGCACTCTCTGGGCTCAAGAGACCCAGTACTTC. Translated: CASTLWAQETQYF.

This clone was seen a handful of times. The chain uses TRBV6-5 and TRBJ2-6; 7 nucleotides match TRBD1. Trimming removed 4 bases from V and 4 bases from J; junction bases left unmatched: 7. CDR1 and CDR2 (germline): MNHEY, SVGAGI. There are 16 residues in the CDR3. The CDR3 spells CASSLNRGSGANVLTF. In DNA, the CDR3 is TGTGCCAGCAGTTTAAACAGGGGATCCGGGGCCAACGTCCTGACTTTC.

As for this clone: A junction end diverges from the germline sequence, so it may reflect a read error. The gene calls are TRBV14 and TRBJ2-1; 10 bases are a match to TRBD1. Germline values: CDR1 SGHDN, CDR2 FVKESK. The CDR3 consists of 18 residues. CDR3 sequence: CASSEEWDRGLSYNEQFF. CDR3 nucleotide sequence: TGTGCCAGCAGCGAAGAGTGGGACAGGGGTCTTTCCTACAATGAGCAGTTCTTC.

The V and J genes are TRBV29-1 and TRBJ1-5; maybe TRBD1 (6 bases). V was cut by 4 bases and J by 0 bases, with 10 bases left in between. The CDR3 covers 14 residues. CDR1 and CDR2 (germline): SQVTM, ANQGSEA. Here the CDR3 DNA reads TGCAGCGTTGGGACAGACTATAGCAATCAGCCCCAGCATTTT. Translated, it gives CSVGTDYSNQPQHF.